The sample holds a few counts of the clone carrying this T cell receptor (beta chain). These data belong to a study of radiotherapy plus CTLA-4 blockade in lung cancer. Patients had chemo-refractory metastatic non-small-cell lung cancer and received focal radiation plus CTLA-4 blockade that used ipilimumab. Clones were sequenced by immunoSEQ multiplex PCR, and TCRdb holds only the in-frame ones, with some missing. The sample yields 25,000 to 35,000 clones, approximately 81% seen once. The receptor was isolated from a human donor with non-small cell lung cancer that progressed on radiotherapy plus ipilimumab. The starting material was peripheral blood, obtained from a patient treated with radiotherapy plus ipilimumab.

The CDR3 protein is CASSTLGSSYNEQFF. In nucleotides, the CDR3 is TGTGCCAGTAGTACTCTGGGAAGCTCCTACAATGAGCAGTTCTTC. V is TRBV19 and J is TRBJ2-1; D remains ambiguous. The CDR3 sequence is 15 residues long. Germline V gene data show CDR1 as LNHDA and CDR2 as SQIVND (reference sequence). V shed 4 bases and J shed 0 bases, with 10 bases lying between them.